This T cell receptor beta chain emerged from a study of shared clonotypes between healthy human individuals. Points from the study as a whole: Clonotype sharing across a few donors was observed for 4% to 5.5% of naive CD4 clonotypes.

Cells designated naive CD8 were CD45RO-negative and were positively selected for CCR7, with terminally differentiated effector memory CD45RA+ cells excluded. Only Caucasian adults living in Nashville, Tennessee made up the donor group. As concerns this clone: The target antigen is unknown.

After removal of 6 bases from V and 3 bases from J, the junction contained 8 bases not matched to a gene. Germline CDR1 reads MNHEY; CDR2 reads SMNVEV (reference sequence). The CDR3 runs 14 residues. The protocol was immunoSEQ multiplex PCR, while the TCRdb copy is restricted to in-frame clones and leaves out a portion. The sample has roughly 850,000 clones, 95% to 97% seen once; the top ten hold around 0.25%. The chain combines TRBV27 with TRBJ2-7; 7 bases map to TRBD2. The sample consisted of naive CD8+ T cells sorted from blood. The sequence was collected from a young man in good health. CDR3 coding DNA: TGTGCCAGCAGGCCCCTCGGCGGGAGCTACGAGCAGTACTTC. Translated, it gives CASRPLGGSYEQYF.